The 17 T cell receptor beta chains below come from one sample, sequenced in a study of shared clonotypes between healthy human individuals. TCRdb's table, derived via immunoSEQ multiplex PCR, lists solely in-frame clones and lacks some. The table records about 87,000 clones, over 40% of them present only once. The sample was PBMCs. The receptor set was obtained from a middle-aged woman in good health. Some clones in this sample may be carry-over from other donors' samples.

CDR3 sequence (DNA): TGTGCCAGCAGTGAAACGACTTACGAGCAGTACTTC. Its protein product is CASSETTYEQYF. V gene TRBV28 combines with J gene TRBJ2-7; D is uncertain. V gave up 5 bases and J gave up 4 bases, with 9 bases separating them. The CDR3 totals 12 residues. Germline CDR1 MDHEN, CDR2 SYDVKM. The variable domain in full, completed from reference TRBV28 and TRBJ2-7, reads DVKVTQSSRYLVKRTGEKVFLECVQDMDHENMFWYRQDPGLGLRLIYFSYDVKMKEKGDIPEGYSVSREKKERFSLILESASTNQTSMYLCASSETTYEQYFGPGTRLTVT.

There are a few counts of this clone. V is TRBV9 and J is TRBJ2-2; D call uncertain. The germline V and J ends were trimmed by 5 bases and 5 bases, with 4 bases remaining between them. This CDR3 has 11 amino acids. Germline loops: CDR1 SGDLS, CDR2 YYNGEE. DNA for the CDR3: TGTGCCAGCAGAAGTACCGGGGAGCTGTTTTTT. Amino acids: CASRSTGELFF.

This CDR3 reads CASSRGQGEVQPQHF. CDR3 bases: TGTGCCAGCAGCCGGGGACAGGGCGAGGTGCAGCCCCAGCATTTT. The V call is TRBV7-9, the J call TRBJ1-5, with TRBD1 matching over 9 bases. The J segment lost 7 bases and the V segment lost 5 bases, leaving 9 bases of the junction unmatched. Germline CDR1 is SEHNR and CDR2 is FQNEAQ (reference sequence). The CDR3 totals 15 residues.

The genes are TRBV30 and TRBJ2-2, with D unclear. V shed 0 bases and J shed 4 bases, with 6 bases lying between them. Germline CDR1 is GTSNPN and CDR2 is SVGIG (reference sequence). The CDR3 runs 13 residues. CDR3 bases: TGTGCCTGGAGTGTGGTGGGCACCGGGGAGCTGTTTTTT. Translating gives CAWSVVGTGELFF.

This clone was detected only a few times. The J gene is TRBJ1-2, the V gene TRBV5-4; D is undetermined. Trimming took off 3 bases at V and 7 bases at J, with 10 bases between the two ends. The length of the CDR3 is 12 residues. The germline CDR1 and CDR2 sequences are SGHNT and YYREEE (reference sequence). The CDR3: CASSWTGGGYTF. The CDR3 DNA is TGTGCCAGCAGCTGGACGGGTGGTGGCTACACCTTC. Based on the CDR3 plus reference TRBV5-4 and TRBJ1-2, the full variable domain is ETGVTQSPTHLIKTRGQQVTLRCSSQSGHNTVSWYQQALGQGPQFIFQYYREEENGRGNFPPRFSGLQFPNYSSELNVNALELDDSALYLCASSWTGGGYTFGSGTRLTVV.

The chain employs TRBV15 and TRBJ2-7, with D tentatively TRBD2 (7 bases). The germline V gene encodes CDR1 LNHNV and CDR2 YYDKDF (reference sequence). The CDR3 contains 16 residues. Trimming removed 1 base at V and 4 bases at J, with 17 bases between. Here the CDR3 DNA reads TGTGCCACCAGCAGAGCTTGGGGAGGGGGATCTTACGAGCAGTACTTC. Translating it yields CATSRAWGGGSYEQYF.

The chain links TRBV9 to TRBJ2-5; D is unclear. The J call may be mistaken, given a closer DNA end match to TRBJ2-7. The CDR3 has 13 amino acids. Germline V gene data show CDR1 as SGDLS and CDR2 as YYNGEE. The CDR3 nucleotides read TGTGCCAGCAGCGTAGGAGGTGGAACCGAGCAGTACTTC. This translates into CASSVGGGTEQYF.

This rearrangement joins TRBV5-4 to TRBJ2-5, with 10 bases identical to TRBD2. CDR1 and CDR2 (germline): SGHNT, YYREEE (reference sequence). J was trimmed by 5 bases and V by 6 bases; bases with no gene match: 10. CDR3 length: 15 residues. The DNA of the CDR3 is TGTGCCAGCAAGTCGACTAGCGGGTCCGGGGAGACCCAGTACTTC. This translates into CASKSTSGSGETQYF.

CDR3 residues: CASSAGQGARYAFF. The CDR3 DNA sequence: TGTGCCAGTAGTGCCGGGCAGGGGGCCAGGTATGCTTTCTTT. The chain employs TRBV19 and TRBJ1-1; TRBD1 matches 8 bases. CDR3 length equals 14 residues. The J segment lost 11 bases and the V segment lost 5 bases, leaving 13 bases of the junction unmatched. Germline CDR1 and CDR2: LNHDA and SQIVND (reference sequence).

This clone was found many times. V is TRBV7-2 and J is TRBJ1-1; 10 bases align to TRBD1. V trimming: 5 bases; J trimming: 6 bases; junction bases outside the gene matches: 3. Germline CDR1 SGHTA, CDR2 FQGNSA. CDR3 length: 13 amino acids. In DNA, the CDR3 is TGTGCCAGCAGCCGTGGACAGGGGGCTGAAGCTTTCTTT. Translating it yields CASSRGQGAEAFF.

The chain combines TRBV10-1 with TRBJ1-2; D unresolved. From germline, CDR1 is WNHNN and CDR2 SYGVQD (reference sequence). CDR3 length: 13 residues. Trimming took 0 bases from V and 8 from J, leaving 10 bases between them. The CDR3 loop reads CASSESVFYGYTF. The CDR3 DNA reads as TGCGCCAGCAGTGAGTCGGTGTTTTACGGCTACACCTTC.

About this clone itself: A read error is the likely source, as a far larger clone sits one nucleotide away. V gene TRBV7-2 combines with J gene TRBJ2-7; D is perhaps TRBD1 (5 bases). The CDR3 extends over 12 amino acids. V gave up 2 bases and J gave up 8 bases, with 10 bases separating them. CDR1 is SGHTA, CDR2 FQGNSA, per germline. CDR3 in DNA: TGTGCCAGCAGCTTACAGGGTTACAAGCAGTACTTC. It encodes CASSLQGYKQYF. The variable domain in full, with the rest retrieved from reference TRBV7-2 and TRBJ2-7, is GAGVSQSPSNKVTEKGKDVELRCDPISGHTALYWYRQSLGQGLEFLIYFQGNSAPDKSGLPSDRFSAERTGGSVSTLTIQRTQQEDSAVYLCASSLQGYKQYFGPGTRLTVT.

This clone was picked up many times. V usage is TRBV6-5 and J usage is TRBJ2-7; D is unresolved. The CDR3 length is 11 residues. Germline CDR1 reads MNHEY; CDR2 reads SVGAGI. V gave up 11 bases and J gave up 2 bases, with 10 bases separating them. CDR3 in DNA: TGTGCCTCCCGGTCGGCCTACGAGCAGTACTTC. Its translation: CASRSAYEQYF.

This clone has just a few counts. No conserved phenylalanine or tryptophan ends this CDR3, so it is likely a read error. No DNA is shown, since the ends of the CDR3 on it are uncertain; the CDR3 is the one TCRdb lists. The V call is TRBV5-4, the J call TRBJ1-2; TRBD1, the D gene given by the table, was not confirmed from the DNA. The CDR3 is 12 residues long, counting both termini. Germline assignment: CDR1 SGHNT and CDR2 YYREEE (reference sequence). The CDR3 loop is CASSSKGRQRRI.

The gene calls are TRBV9 and TRBJ1-2, with 9 bases lining up with TRBD1. V lost 0 bases and J lost 8; bases outside the gene matches: 5. This CDR3 region has 14 residues. In germline, CDR1 is SGDLS, CDR2 YYNGEE. The CDR3 spells CASSVDGTGIGYTF. CDR3 in DNA: TGTGCCAGCAGCGTAGATGGGACAGGGATCGGCTACACCTTC.

CDR3 sequence reads: CASSSGLAGYTDTQYF. The CDR3 DNA follows: TGCGCCAGCAGCTCGGGACTAGCGGGGTACACAGATACGCAGTATTTT. The chain uses TRBV5-1 and TRBJ2-3; 13 bases are a match to TRBD2. Germline V gene data show CDR1 as SGHRS and CDR2 as YFSETQ. The CDR3 is 16 amino acids. V shed 3 bases and J 2 bases; nucleotides not matched to a gene: 3.

This chain links TRBV2 with TRBJ2-1, with 9 bases lining up with TRBD2. The V segment lost 5 bases and the J segment 4 bases; nucleotides outside the gene matches: 9. The CDR3 extends over 16 amino acids. CDR1 SNHLY and CDR2 FYNNEI come from the germline V gene. The CDR3 DNA is TGTGCCAGCAGTCCCCCGGCTAGCGGGGCTTACAATGAGCAGTTCTTC. Residues: CASSPPASGAYNEQFF. The whole variable domain, remainder taken from reference TRBV2 and TRBJ2-1, is EPEVTQTPSHQVTQMGQEVILRCVPISNHLYFYWYRQILGQKVEFLVSFYNNEISEKSEIFDDQFSVERPDGSNFTLKIRSTKLEDSAMYFCASSPPASGAYNEQFFGPGTRLTVL.